The sequence of this T cell receptor (beta chain) was determined in a study of cytomegalovirus exposure and HLA in healthy donors (dated by TCRdb to about 2017). About the study as a whole: According to an earlier analysis of 587 of the donors, 200 million or so T cells yielded roughly 110 million unique TCR beta sequences and about 280 Gb of sequence data. An early release that covered approximately 600 HLA-typed donors contained approximately 300 gigabases of sequencing data and roughly 84 million unique TCR sequences. The genetic ancestry cluster associated with self-reported Caucasian donors included 81% of the 398 genotyped donors. The study aimed to test whether signatures of past pathogen exposure could be identified by cataloging public T cell receptors. Using immunosequencing, the study profiled T cell repertoires from around 670 subjects and related those repertoires to cytomegalovirus serostatus. Along with the 666-subject first cohort, a separate validation cohort of 120 different subjects was used. To predict cytomegalovirus infection status, the study combined high-throughput TCR immunosequencing, statistical association of individual TCRs with disease status, and machine learning. A later analysis re-examined previously published TCR beta repertoires from 600 to 700 donors and added high-resolution HLA genotyping to investigate patterns of TCR occurrence. Rather than drawing on any new phenotypic data, the later analysis identified candidate immune exposures from TCR beta sequences and the way those sequences occurred across donors. To decide whether each TCR beta V gene segment behaved as functional or pseudogenic, an earlier analysis of 587 of the donors relied on high-throughput TCR beta sequencing. Donor age, sex, ethnicity and CMV serostatus were compiled together with the repertoire data. Genome-wide SNP genotypes for about three fifths of the 666 donors were used in a later genetic analysis, which treated that subset as a discovery cohort. All discovery cohort repertoires had been generated on a single sequencing platform. Class I and class II HLA loci were covered by the typing at four-digit resolution. The number of typed donors differed by locus: roughly 620-630 for A, B, C, DRB1 and DQB1; 522 for DQA1; 600 to 610 for DPA1; and around 490 for DPB1. Roughly 5 DR-DQ haplotypes were handled as single units for association and clustering, since linkage in the cohort was strong. Among around 400 genotyped donors of the cohort, an average of roughly 230,000 unique TCR beta nucleotide sequences was sequenced per donor, of which 15% to 20% were non-productive. General study outcomes and caveats: Cytomegalovirus status was reported to be diagnosed by the classifier with high specificity and sensitivity in both the original and validation cohorts. While some public TCRs were present in many individuals, most TCR sequences turned up only very rarely across donors. A few of the identified cytomegalovirus-associated TCR beta chains were confirmed in vitro to be specific for cytomegalovirus antigens. Seventeen rarely observed V segments, including chromosome 9 orphons, were excluded from the earlier analysis of several hundred of the donors because counts were too low. In a later analysis, some 17,000 TCR beta sequences were associated with specific HLA alleles at a false discovery rate of 0.05. In a later genetic analysis, fewer N-insertions in productive TCRs were reported among donors in an Asian-associated ancestry cluster than the approximately 670-donor mean. A later analysis found that most CMV-associated TCR beta chains appeared HLA-restricted, with HLA associations seemingly driven largely by CMV exposure. The authors suggested that the approach could potentially be generalized to other disease states and immunological phenotypes. In a later genetic analysis, a missense DCLRE1C variant was associated with V-gene and J-gene trimming of TCR beta chains, and the association was replicated in an independent cohort. A later analysis found that TCR association rates varied across HLA loci, with DRB1 alleles showing the most associated TCRs and HLA-C alleles the fewest. A cluster of highly shared sequence variants was judged likely to represent a technical artifact of the sequencing pipeline. In an earlier analysis of fewer than 700 of the donors, most TCR beta V segments appeared in productive rearrangements about 87% or about 30% of the time, broadly matching IMGT annotations. The presence/absence analyses assumed that sequencing depth was roughly uniform across donors, and that assumption may not be true. When HLA alleles, especially DR and DQ, strongly co-occurred, TCR associations were difficult to assign to individual alleles. The only immune exposure information available for the cohort was CMV serostatus. The study listed 164 TCR beta chains as associated with cytomegalovirus. A further reported finding was that TCR beta sequences accurately predicted the HLA-A and HLA-B alleles for most subjects in the first cohort. Compared with equally common non-associated chains, HLA-associated TCR beta chains in a later analysis were more clonally expanded and had lower generation probabilities. Linkage disequilibrium might explain the correlated functional status among segregating V segments, but an unknown experimental factor could not be ruled out. In a later analysis, several top co-occurrence clusters were reported to appear linked to parvovirus B19, influenza, CMV and Epstein-Barr virus. Because HLA typing was missing for some donors at each locus, association tests included only the typed subset. Some IMGT-functional V segments, including TRBV6-2 and TRBV6-3, could not be distinguished by the 87-base-pair reads and were therefore excluded. In this cohort, only TCR beta chains were sequenced, and detectable features were limited by the absence of alpha or paired-chain data.

Trimming costs V 8 bases and J 7 bases, and their ends lie 18 bases apart. The germline V gene encodes CDR1 MDHEN and CDR2 SYDVKM. The cysteine opens and the phenylalanine closes a CDR3 of 13 amino acids. CDR3 DNA is the only sequence kept; it has 39 bases, read in frame from the first base. In total, approximately 610 healthy bone marrow donors made up the cohort. At the time of sampling, every cohort member was nominally healthy, though immune exposures that went unrecorded were likely present. The donor tested CMV seronegative, placing the donor among the 352 seronegative members of the cohort. Each donor provided a peripheral blood sample, and peripheral blood mononuclear cells were used for TCR beta sequencing. Genomic DNA was extracted from the blood cell samples with the Qiagen DNeasy Blood Extraction Kit. For this clone: Its antigen is unknown. The record has no base qualities; no much larger clone is one base away.

Library generation was performed with the immunoSEQ multiplex PCR assay. The multiplex PCR relied on a mix of 60 forward primers for TCR Vbeta segments and 13 reverse primers for TCR Jbeta segments. The CDR3 region of rearranged TCR beta genes was amplified from genomic DNA by a multiplex PCR assay. Amplified TCR beta libraries were sequenced as 87-base-pair reads on the Illumina HiSeq System. Concerning the study's data processing: A later analysis tallied around 80 million unique TCR beta chains across the approximately 670 repertoires, and around 10 million of those chains were shared by two or more donors. Raw reads were error-corrected and collapsed into unique sequences with a nearest-neighbor algorithm that merged closely related sequences to remove PCR and sequencing errors. To assign V, D and J gene segments, CDR3 sequences were aligned to IMGT reference sequences. Each retained sequence needed at least a six-nucleotide match to both a V gene segment and a J gene segment. Rearrangements were classified as productive when the CDR3 lacked stop codons and remained in frame with V and J, and all other rearrangements were classified as non-productive. Following IMGT convention, CDR3 was defined as the stretch from the second conserved V-encoded cysteine to the conserved J-encoded phenylalanine. The earlier analysis of fewer than 700 of the donors excluded sequences that lacked an unambiguous match to a single V gene segment. An earlier analysis of 500 to 700 of the donors classified V segments as functional when productive rearrangements were above 56.7% and as segregating when the standard deviation between donors was above 5%. A statistical classification framework was developed to diagnose cytomegalovirus status using the catalog of TCR beta chain sequences. V and J gene assignment, in a later analysis, came from comparing TCR nucleotide sequences with IMGT/GENE-DB human TR gene sequences. Using the TCRdist pipeline, a later analysis assigned CDR3 sequences along with most-parsimonious VDJ recombination scenarios. In a later analysis, each TCR beta chain was defined by its CDR3 amino acid sequence together with its V-gene family, and reads lacking a unique V-gene family were excluded. As a way to deal with suspected cross-contamination and a sequencing artifact, a later analysis dropped nearly 600 nucleotide sequences that were highly shared and had low generation probability. For each public chain, a later analysis derived a clonal expansion index from normalized ranks of inferred template counts within each repertoire. In a later analysis, generation probabilities were computed using a VDJ recombination model fitted to out-of-frame rearrangements, and the results were checked against IGoR. Hypergeometric tests were used in a later analysis to score TCR-TCR, TCR-HLA and TCR-CMV co-occurrence, with a repertoire-size bias correction applied to the TCR pairs. To estimate false discovery rates, a later analysis permuted the HLA or CMV assignments 20 times. In a later analysis, co-occurring TCRs were grouped using DBSCAN, with TCRdist sequence similarity added in when clustering inside HLA-allele-positive subsets. Repertoires with fewer than 30,000 or more than 120,000 public chains, plus five repertoires with anomalous nucleotide sharing, were excluded from co-occurrence clustering. This immuneACCESS table, as held by TCRdb, lists in-frame sequences with V and J called but not all clones. Of the missing ones, under half trace to an unresolved V gene in checked studies; the others have no known cause. The DNA gave D and trimming, while V, J and clone size come from that table. The sample yields about 220,000 clones; approximately 82% were counted once. The ten most abundant clones make up around 0.63% of the sample.

This TCR derives from a man aged 18 to 35 in good health and CMV-seronegative. This receptor chain uses TRBV28 and TRBJ2-7; the D gene is possibly TRBD2, with 6 bases matching. Source material: PBMCs. The CDR3 has the sequence CASARRAPTEQYF. Read as DNA, the sequence is TGTGCCAGCGCCCGGAGGGCACCCACTGAGCAGTACTTC.